One sample yielded the 27 T cell receptor beta chains listed below, sequenced in a study of T cell repertoires in aging, cancer and after chemotherapy. TRB rearrangements spanning V, D and J were amplified using mixed TRB-A/B primers. Each CDR3 protein is one row after TCRdb ran MiXCR on the multiplex PCR reads. This table has thousands of distinct CDR3 sequences, approximately 25% appearing once. TCR beta rearrangements were amplified from peripheral blood genomic DNA. Sequences were obtained from blood. These receptors originate from a human donor in good health.

To note about this clonotype: This may arise from a read error, as a much more abundant clone is one base away. This chain uses TRBV12-3 or TRBV12-4 with TRBJ1-1, with D maybe TRBD1 (6 bases). CDR3 length: 15 residues. The CDR3: CASSLLDRLNTEALF. The CDR3 region has the DNA TGTGCCAGCAGTTTGCTCGACAGGCTGAACACTGAAGCTCTCTTT.

This clonotype has only a few counts. Its ends do not fully match the called genes, so a read error is possible. This sequence joins TRBV6-4 and TRBJ2-3; the match to TRBD2 covers 8 bases. The CDR3 covers 13 residues. The germline CDR1 and CDR2 sequences are MRHNA and SNTAGT. CDR3 sequence reads: CASSETSEHPISF. In nucleotides, the CDR3 is TGTGCCAGCAGTGAGACTAGCGAACACCCTATTTCCTTT.

This clonotype was counted only a few times. J is TRBJ2-1 and V is TRBV6-2 or TRBV6-3; D is tentatively TRBD1 or TRBD2 (5 bases each). This CDR3 has 12 amino acids. Germline CDR1 MNHEY, CDR2 SVGEGT. V lost 5 bases and J 6 bases, leaving 8 bases between the germline ends. The CDR3 is CASSTRGNEQFF. DNA for the CDR3: TGTGCCAGCAGTACTAGGGGCAATGAGCAGTTCTTC.

This clonotype is termed medium-sized (0.01 to 0.1%). The chain combines TRBV19 with TRBJ2-7; 9 bases line up with TRBD1. The germline gives CDR1 LNHDA, CDR2 SQIVND (reference sequence). The ends lost 3 bases at V and 4 bases at J; junction bases unmatched: 13. The length of the CDR3 is 17 residues. DNA for the CDR3: TGTGCCAGTAGTATGTTCCCTTCGGGACAGGGTGGTTACGAGCAGTACTTC. It translates to CASSMFPSGQGGYEQYF.

This clonotype was found a few times. The genes are TRBV15 and TRBJ2-2; a possible D gene is TRBD1 (6 bases). This CDR3 contains 13 residues. The V gene lost 3 bases and the J gene lost 6 bases, with 8 bases spanning the gap. CDR1 LNHNV and CDR2 YYDKDF come from the germline V gene (reference sequence). The CDR3 spells CATSRGASGELFF. The CDR3 DNA reads as TGTGCCACCAGCAGGGGGGCGTCCGGGGAGCTGTTTTTT.

The V call is TRBV30, the J call TRBJ1-4, with D unresolved. CDR3 size: 12 residues. Trimming took 5 bases from V and 6 from J, leaving 10 bases between them. From germline, CDR1 is GTSNPN and CDR2 SVGIG (reference sequence). This chain's CDR3 is CAWATGYEKLFF. CDR3 bases: TGTGCCTGGGCGACGGGGTATGAAAAACTGTTTTTT.

The V and J genes are TRBV6-6 and TRBJ2-5; TRBD2 matches 13 bases. Germline V CDR1 and CDR2: MNHNY, SVGAGI (reference sequence). J gave up 2 bases and V 5 bases, and 2 bases lay outside the gene matches. The CDR3 consists of 15 residues. The CDR3 spells CASSELAGGQETQYF. The CDR3 nucleotides read TGTGCCAGCAGTGAACTAGCGGGAGGGCAAGAGACCCAGTACTTC.

By sample share, this clonotype is medium-sized. The V gene is TRBV7-2, the J gene TRBJ2-7; 8 bases are shared with TRBD2. Trimming at V came to 5 bases and at J to 2 bases, leaving 11 bases not matched to a gene. Germline lookup yields CDR1 SGHTA and CDR2 FQGNSA. The CDR3 consists of 16 residues. As DNA, the CDR3 is TGTGCCAGCAGCCTTAATAGCGGGACGGCTACCTACGAGCAGTACTTC. Translation gives CASSLNSGTATYEQYF. Filled out from reference TRBV7-2 and TRBJ2-7, the complete variable domain reads GAGVSQSPSNKVTEKGKDVELRCDPISGHTALYWYRQSLGQGLEFLIYFQGNSAPDKSGLPSDRFSAERTGGSVSTLTIQRTQQEDSAVYLCASSLNSGTATYEQYFGPGTRLTVT.

V usage is TRBV4-3 and J usage is TRBJ2-1, with D possibly TRBD2 on 6 matching bases. The CDR3 has 16 residues. Germline loops: CDR1 LGHNA, CDR2 YSLEER. Trimming took 3 bases from V and 2 from J, leaving 14 bases between them. The CDR3 region is CASSQGGGATYNEQFF. The CDR3, as DNA: TGCGCCAGCAGCCAGGGTGGAGGGGCGACCTACAATGAGCAGTTCTTC.

This clonotype has a handful of counts. The chain uses TRBV28 and TRBJ2-1; 7 nucleotides line up with TRBD1. Trimming cost V 11 bases and J 5 bases; bases outside gene matches: 6. This CDR3 has 12 residues. Germline V gene sequence: CDR1 MDHEN, CDR2 SYDVKM. The CDR3, as DNA: TGTGCCTTAACAGGGGCGGACAATGAGCAGTTCTTC. Protein product: CALTGADNEQFF.

By sample fraction, this clonotype is medium-sized (0.01 to 0.1%). The rearrangement links TRBV20-1 to TRBJ2-7; 8 bases are shared with TRBD2. Germline CDR1 reads DFQATT; CDR2 reads SNEGSKA (reference sequence). The CDR3 consists of 17 residues. V dropped 5 bases and J dropped 2; count of bases not matched to a gene: 17. The CDR3 protein is CSAPPSLLAGPTYEQYF. The CDR3 DNA is TGCAGTGCTCCGCCAAGCCTTTTAGCGGGACCCACCTACGAGCAGTACTTC.

The gene calls are TRBV10-3 and TRBJ2-3; no clear D gene. The CDR3 runs 12 residues. The V gene lost 10 bases and the J gene lost 3 bases, with 11 bases spanning the gap. Germline CDR1 is ENHRY and CDR2 is SYGVKD. In DNA form, the CDR3 reads TGTGCCACCAGCCAAACGACAGATACGCAGTATTTT. The encoded protein is CATSQTTDTQYF.

This chain links TRBV7-9 with TRBJ1-3; the match to TRBD1 covers 9 bases. The CDR3 totals 19 residues. Germline values: CDR1 SEHNR, CDR2 FQNEAQ (reference sequence). V shed 6 bases and J 0 bases; nucleotides not matched to a gene: 15. The CDR3 sequence: CASRNIRTGETNSGNTIYF. In nucleotides, the CDR3 is TGTGCCAGCAGAAATATCAGGACAGGGGAAACAAACTCTGGAAACACCATATATTTT. Full variable domain (missing parts from reference TRBV7-9 and TRBJ1-3): DTGVSQNPRHKITKRGQNVTFRCDPISEHNRLYWYRQTLGQGPEFLTYFQNEAQLEKSRLLSDRFSAERPKGSFSTLEIQRTEQGDSAMYLCASRNIRTGETNSGNTIYFGEGSWLTVV.

The chain combines TRBV12-3 or TRBV12-4 with TRBJ2-1; 11 bases agree with TRBD2. The V segment lost 6 bases and the J segment 8 bases; nucleotides outside the gene matches: 15. The CDR3 extends over 17 amino acids. This CDR3 is CASRVSGTSGPGDEQFF. In DNA form, the CDR3 reads TGTGCCAGCAGAGTATCCGGGACTAGCGGCCCTGGGGATGAGCAGTTCTTC.

The CDR3 DNA sequence: TGTGCCAGCAGAGACTCTGGAAACACCATATATTTT. Amino acids: CASRDSGNTIYF. The rearrangement uses TRBV2 and TRBJ1-3; D is ambiguous. This CDR3 has 12 residues. Germline assignment: CDR1 SNHLY and CDR2 FYNNEI. Trimming left V 6 bases short and J 0 bases short, with 3 bases between.

The V gene is TRBV7-9, the J gene TRBJ2-4; D is uncertain. V was clipped by 5 bases and J by 6 bases, with 17 bases between them. Germline V CDR1 and CDR2: SEHNR, FQNEAQ (reference sequence). The CDR3 is 15 residues long. The CDR3 bases are TGTGCCAGCAGCCCGCCTTTTCGGATGGGAAACATTCAGTACTTC. It specifies CASSPPFRMGNIQYF. The variable domain in full, with the rest retrieved from reference TRBV7-9 and TRBJ2-4, is DTGVSQNPRHKITKRGQNVTFRCDPISEHNRLYWYRQTLGQGPEFLTYFQNEAQLEKSRLLSDRFSAERPKGSFSTLEIQRTEQGDSAMYLCASSPPFRMGNIQYFGAGTRLSVL.

The gene calls are TRBV27 and TRBJ1-2; 12 nucleotides match TRBD1. This CDR3 has 17 amino acids. CDR1 MNHEY and CDR2 SMNVEV come from the germline V gene (reference sequence). J gave up 4 bases and V 7 bases, and 13 bases lay outside the gene matches. CDR3 DNA sequence: TGTGCCAGCAAGGAGGGGACAGGGGGCCGTCGGACCTATGGCTACACCTTC. The encoded protein is CASKEGTGGRRTYGYTF.

This clonotype has a handful of counts. The chain combines TRBV12-3 or TRBV12-4 with TRBJ2-1; tentative D call: TRBD2 (6 bases). The CDR3 covers 12 residues. V dropped 6 bases and J dropped 15 bases, with 18 bases sitting between them. CDR3 bases: TGTGCCAGCAGATCCCCGGGACTCCTGTTGTTCTTC. This codes for CASRSPGLLLFF.

This clonotype ranks as medium-sized. The V gene is TRBV15, the J gene TRBJ1-5; TRBD1 is a possible D gene (6 bases). V lost 5 bases to trimming and J lost 0 bases, with 11 bases between them. Germline assignment: CDR1 LNHNV and CDR2 YYDKDF (reference sequence). The CDR3 is 15 amino acids. CDR3: CATSRWTASNQPQHF. The DNA of the CDR3 is TGTGCCACCAGCCGTTGGACAGCTAGCAATCAGCCCCAGCATTTT.

This clonotype was seen a few times. V gene TRBV7-9 combines with J gene TRBJ2-5, with 12 positions matching TRBD2. Germline V gene data show CDR1 as SEHNR and CDR2 as FQNEAQ (reference sequence). This CDR3 spans 20 amino acids. V lost 2 bases and J lost 2; bases outside the gene matches: 15. In DNA, the CDR3 is TGTGCCAGCAGCTTACAACGGACTAGCGGGACGTTCATCGCACAAGAGACCCAGTACTTC. Translation gives CASSLQRTSGTFIAQETQYF.

This clonotype is labeled medium-sized. The CDR3 region has the DNA TGTGCCAGCAGTTACTCGATTGGGGTTAGTAAGACCCAGTACTTC. Its translation is CASSYSIGVSKTQYF. The gene calls are TRBV6-5 and TRBJ2-5, with D unresolved. Germline values: CDR1 MNHEY, CDR2 SVGAGI. The CDR3 extends over 15 amino acids. Between the trimmed V and J ends, which lost 0 bases and 6 bases, there was a span of 14 bases.

The V gene is TRBV5-1, the J gene TRBJ2-1, with D tentatively TRBD1 (6 bases). Germline loops: CDR1 SGHRS, CDR2 YFSETQ. V was trimmed by 2 bases and J by 7 bases, leaving 10 bases between them. The CDR3 length is 13 residues. The CDR3 DNA follows: TGCGCCAGCAGCTTTCGGACAGCAAATGAGCAGTTCTTC. It codes for CASSFRTANEQFF.

The chain combines TRBV28 with TRBJ2-1, with a weak D call TRBD2 (5 bases). This CDR3 region has 15 residues. The germline V and J ends were trimmed by 3 bases and 4 bases, with 13 bases remaining between them. Germline V gene lookup returns CDR1 MDHEN and CDR2 SYDVKM. The CDR3 is CASSFRFPGYNEQFF. The DNA of the CDR3 is TGTGCCAGCAGTTTTAGGTTCCCGGGGTACAATGAGCAGTTCTTC.

This clonotype was seen more than once but under ten times. The V gene is TRBV20-1, the J gene TRBJ2-1, with D perhaps being TRBD1 or TRBD2 (6 bases each). Germline V lookup: CDR1 DFQATT, CDR2 SNEGSKA (reference sequence). The germline V and J ends were trimmed by 0 bases and 0 bases, with 9 bases remaining between them. The CDR3 runs 15 residues. CDR3 nucleotide sequence: TGCAGTGCTAGAGAGGGGGGCGGCTCCTACAATGAGCAGTTCTTC. This encodes CSAREGGGSYNEQFF.

In this sample, this clonotype turned up a few times. The gene calls are TRBV20-1 and TRBJ2-1, with 8 bases aligning to TRBD2. Germline CDR1 DFQATT, CDR2 SNEGSKA (reference sequence). V was pared by 3 bases and J by 9 bases, with 10 bases of the junction left unmatched. The CDR3 sequence is 14 residues long. The CDR3 loop reads CSARGLAGSGEQFF. DNA for the CDR3: TGCAGTGCTAGGGGCCTAGCGGGCTCCGGTGAGCAGTTCTTC.

By proportion, this clonotype is medium-sized. This rearrangement joins TRBV12-3 or TRBV12-4 to TRBJ2-2; TRBD2 matches 12 bases. V dropped 5 bases and J dropped 5; count of bases not matched to a gene: 6. The CDR3 totals 16 residues. CDR3 coding DNA: TGTGCCAGCAGTCGATCCGGGACTAGCGGGACCGGGGAGCTGTTTTTT. This codes for CASSRSGTSGTGELFF.

This sequence joins TRBV13 and TRBJ2-5; D possibly corresponds to TRBD2 (6 bases). CDR3 size: 13 residues. Germline CDR1 PRHDT, CDR2 FYEKMQ (reference sequence). V lost 5 bases, J lost 5 bases, and 12 bases lay in between. This chain's CDR3 is CASSDRLVETQYF. CDR3 nucleotide sequence: TGTGCCAGCAGCGACCGACTAGTTGAGACCCAGTACTTC.